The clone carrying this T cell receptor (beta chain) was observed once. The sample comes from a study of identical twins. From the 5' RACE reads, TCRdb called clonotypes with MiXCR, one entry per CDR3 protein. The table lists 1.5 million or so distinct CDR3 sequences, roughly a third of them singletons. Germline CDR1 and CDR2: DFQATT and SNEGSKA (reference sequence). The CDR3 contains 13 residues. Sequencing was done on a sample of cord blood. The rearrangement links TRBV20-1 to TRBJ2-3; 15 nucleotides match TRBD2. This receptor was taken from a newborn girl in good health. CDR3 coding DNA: TGCACCGGACTAGCGGGGGGGCCAGATACGCAGTATTTT. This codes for CTGLAGGPDTQYF.